Listed below are T cell receptor beta chains from one sample, sequenced in a study of cytomegalovirus exposure and HLA in healthy donors. Method: immunoSEQ multiplex PCR; TCRdb's copy keeps in-frame clones and lacks some. The repertoire holds roughly 200,000 clones, with roughly 80% as singletons. Sequencing was performed on PBMCs. The receptors stem from a woman aged 18-29 years in good health and CMV-seronegative. Both conserved end residues are part of each CDR3. Each record gives: V gene, J gene, clone size, D gene, CDR3 DNA, CDR3 protein. The D gene is left open where the match is weak. Clone size is shown for a subset of rows, as once, few, many or a class of expanded clone.

>TRBV27|TRBJ2-3|NA|TRBD2
TGTGCCAGCAGTTGGGTAGCGGGCCCACTCGGGGATACGCAGTATTTT
CASSWVAGPLGDTQYF
>TRBV9|TRBJ2-1|NA|TRBD2
TGTGCCAGCAGCGCCCCCAATAGCGGGGTGGTCCATGAGCAGTTCTTC
CASSAPNSGVVHEQFF
>TRBV4-3|TRBJ1-3|NA|NA
TGCGCCAGCAGCCAAGATGGCGGCTTTTCGGCTGGAAACACCATATATTTT
CASSQDGGFSAGNTIYF
>TRBV7-9|TRBJ2-7|NA|NA
TGTGCCAGCAGCTTAGAAGTCAGGGTCAGGTCTAGGAACGAGCAGTACTTC
CASSLEVRVRSRNEQYF
>TRBV6-5|TRBJ2-4|NA|NA
TGTGCCAGCAGTTACATACCGTCAGGGGACATTCAGTACTTC
CASSYIPSGDIQYF
>TRBV27|TRBJ2-7|NA|NA
TGTGCCAGCAGTTTACGGGAACCCTACGAGCAGTACTTC
CASSLREPYEQYF
>TRBV10-3|TRBJ1-3|NA|NA
TGTGCCATCAGTGAGGACAGTCGTGGAAACACCATATATTTT
CAISEDSRGNTIYF
>TRBV19|TRBJ1-3|NA|NA
TGTGCCAGTCCCGGTCCAGGGGCTGGAAACACCATATATTTT
CASPGPGAGNTIYF
>TRBV19|TRBJ1-2|NA|NA
TGTGCCAGTAGTATAGATCTGGAGGACCTTCTAAGTGGCTACACCTTC
CASSIDLEDLLSGYTF
>TRBV29-1|TRBJ2-1|NA|TRBD2
TGCAGCGTTGACACTAGCGGGTACTTCTCCTACAATGAGCAGTTCTTC
CSVDTSGYFSYNEQFF
>TRBV28|TRBJ2-2|NA|NA
TGTGCCAGCAGCCCCCGAGAGCCCGGGGAGCTGTTTTTT
CASSPREPGELFF
>TRBV27|TRBJ2-1|NA|TRBD2
TGTGCCAGCAGACGACTAGCGGGGGACAATGAGCAGTTCTTC
CASRRLAGDNEQFF
>TRBV11-2|TRBJ1-2|NA|TRBD1
TGTGCCAGCAGCTTAGACAGCAGGACAGGGACAATAAGCACCTTC
CASSLDSRTGTISTF
>TRBV6-5|TRBJ1-1|NA|NA
TGTGCCAGCAGTTACTCCGGGGGGCACACTGAAGCTTTCTTT
CASSYSGGHTEAFF
>TRBV5-5|TRBJ2-1|NA|NA
TGTGCCAGCAGCTTGGTCGGGTACAATGAGCAGTTCTTC
CASSLVGYNEQFF
>TRBV9|TRBJ1-2|NA|TRBD1
TGTGCCAGCAGCCTACGGACAGGGCGGGATGGCTACACCTTC
CASSLRTGRDGYTF
>TRBV20-1|TRBJ1-3|once|NA
TGCAGTGCTACTGCTGGAAACACCATATATTTT
CSATAGNTIYF
>TRBV4-2|TRBJ2-1|NA|TRBD2
TGTGCCAGCAGCCAGGCGGGGGGGACCTACAATGAGCAGTTCTTC
CASSQAGGTYNEQFF
>TRBV2|TRBJ2-1|NA|TRBD2
TGTGCCAGCAGTGATAGAGCGGGGGCCTACAATGAGCAGTTCTTC
CASSDRAGAYNEQFF
>TRBV28|TRBJ2-6|NA|TRBD1
TGTGCCAGCAGTTACTCCCCGGGACAGGTACTATCTGGGGCCAACGTCCTGACTTTC
CASSYSPGQVLSGANVLTF
>TRBV6-1|TRBJ2-5|NA|TRBD1
TGTGCCAGCAGTGAAACCGGGACAGGGAAAGAGACCCAGTACTTC
CASSETGTGKETQYF
>TRBV27|TRBJ2-2|NA|TRBD2
TGTGCCAGCAGTACAGGACTAGCGGGAGAAACCGGGGAGCTGTTTTTT
CASSTGLAGETGELFF
>TRBV7-2|TRBJ1-4|NA|NA
TGTGCCAGCGCGCAGTGGGGCCCAACTAATGAAAAACTGTTTTTT
CASAQWGPTNEKLFF
>TRBV18|TRBJ2-3|NA|TRBD1
TGTGCCAGCTCATCTGGGGGACAGCTCACAGATACGCAGTATTTT
CASSSGGQLTDTQYF
>TRBV7-9|TRBJ2-7|NA|TRBD1
TGTGCCAGCAGCCGTGACAGGGGGGGGTCCTACGAGCAGTACTTC
CASSRDRGGSYEQYF
>TRBV27|TRBJ1-2|NA|NA
TGTGCCAGCAATCATATACCAGGGGAAGGAGGCTACACCTTC
CASNHIPGEGGYTF
>TRBV6-6|TRBJ1-1|NA|NA
TGTGCCAGCAGTTCACACATGAACACTGAAGCTTTCTTT
CASSSHMNTEAFF
>TRBV19|TRBJ2-1|NA|TRBD2
TGTGCCAGTAGCATCGGGCGGGAGACAAATGAGCAGTTCTTC
CASSIGRETNEQFF
>TRBV4-3|TRBJ1-2|NA|TRBD1
TGCGCCAGCAGCCAATTGACAGGGGGCCGGAACTATGGCTACACCTTC
CASSQLTGGRNYGYTF
>TRBV9|TRBJ2-1|NA|NA
TGTGCCAGCAGCCCCAAAGGTGGGCAGGGATACAATGAGCAGTTCTTC
CASSPKGGQGYNEQFF
>TRBV28|TRBJ2-1|once|TRBD1
TGTGCCAGCAGTTCTAACAGGGGGAGCTACAATGAGCAGTTCTTC
CASSSNRGSYNEQFF
>TRBV28|TRBJ1-2|NA|NA
TGTGCCAGCAAGGCAGCTAGCGGTGGCTACACCTTC
CASKAASGGYTF
>TRBV9|TRBJ1-2|NA|TRBD1
TGTGCCAGCAGCGTAGATCCAGGGGGACGAGCTAACTATGGCTACACCTTC
CASSVDPGGRANYGYTF
>TRBV4-3|TRBJ2-5|NA|NA
TGCGCCAGCAGCCAAGGAAATCAAGCGGGTCCCGGGCCCCAGTACTTC
CASSQGNQAGPGPQYF
>TRBV7-2|TRBJ1-1|NA|NA
TGTGCCAGCAGCTTAGCGGGGACACTAAACGGACGAGCTTTCTTT
CASSLAGTLNGRAFF
>TRBV4-1|TRBJ1-1|NA|TRBD1
TGCGCCAGCAGCCAAGGGACAGGGGGACCGAACACTGAAGCTTTCTTT
CASSQGTGGPNTEAFF
>TRBV30|TRBJ1-5|NA|TRBD1
TGTGCCTGGAGCTCGCGGGGACAGAAGGAACAGCCCCAGCATTTT
CAWSSRGQKEQPQHF
>TRBV6-5|TRBJ1-3|few|NA
TGTGCCAGCAGTTACCGGGGTCCTGGAAACACCATATATTTT
CASSYRGPGNTIYF
>TRBV4-3|TRBJ1-2|NA|NA
TGCGCCAGCAGCCAAGAGACCCGGGGGGTCACCTTC
CASSQETRGVTF
>TRBV10-3|TRBJ1-1|NA|TRBD1
TGTGCCATCAGTGTTCCGGGACAGGAAGCTTTCTTT
CAISVPGQEAFF
>TRBV7-6|TRBJ2-7|NA|TRBD1
TGTGCCAGCAGCTTGGGGACAGGGGGCTCCTACGAGCAGTACTTC
CASSLGTGGSYEQYF
>TRBV14|TRBJ2-1|NA|TRBD2
TGTGCCAGCAGCCAATGGACTAGCGGCTACAATGAGCAGTTCTTC
CASSQWTSGYNEQFF
>TRBV4-1|TRBJ2-1|once|TRBD2
TGCGCCAGCAGCCAGGCGCTAGCGGGAGGGCCCGATGAGCAGTTCTTC
CASSQALAGGPDEQFF
>TRBV9|TRBJ2-1|once|NA
TGTGCCAGCAGCCCCCCGGGACTGCTCAATGAGCAGTTCTTC
CASSPPGLLNEQFF
>TRBV6-5|TRBJ1-1|NA|TRBD1
TGTGCCAGCAGCGCGGGACAGGGCAATACTGAAGCTTTCTTT
CASSAGQGNTEAFF
>TRBV14|TRBJ1-4|NA|TRBD1
TGTGCCAGCAGCCAAGATGTGGTCGCCCGACAGGGGGCTTTTGAAAAACTGTTTTTT
CASSQDVVARQGAFEKLFF
>TRBV28|TRBJ2-5|NA|NA
TGTGCCAGCAGAAATAGGGGAGAGACCCAGTACTTC
CASRNRGETQYF
>TRBV2|TRBJ2-1|NA|TRBD2
TGTGCCAGCAGTGATTGGGCTAGCGGTAACAATGAGCAGTTCTTC
CASSDWASGNNEQFF
>TRBV23-1|TRBJ2-2|NA|TRBD2
TGCGCCAGCACTGATGGGCTAGCGGGAGGTGCGAACACCGGGGAGCTGTTTTTT
CASTDGLAGGANTGELFF
>TRBV4-1|TRBJ2-1|NA|TRBD2
TGCGCCAGCAGCCAAGATCCTAGCGGGGACTACAATGAGCAGTTCTTC
CASSQDPSGDYNEQFF
>TRBV19|TRBJ2-1|NA|TRBD2
TGTGCCAGCTCCCTCGGGCTAGCGGGAGCCTACAATGAGCAGTTCTTC
CASSLGLAGAYNEQFF
>TRBV28|TRBJ2-2|NA|NA
TGTGCCAGCAGCCCAGCGGCGAACACCGGGGAGCTGTTTTTT
CASSPAANTGELFF
>TRBV7-9|TRBJ2-5|NA|NA
TGTTCCAGCATGGAGGTGATAGAGACCCAGTACTTC
CSSMEVIETQYF
>TRBV18|TRBJ2-5|NA|NA
TGTGCCAGCCCACCAGAGCATAGGGGGCAAGAGACCCAGTACTTC
CASPPEHRGQETQYF
>TRBV7-8|TRBJ1-2|NA|NA
TGTGCCAGCAGCTTAGGGCCAGGGAGGAAAGGCTACACCTTC
CASSLGPGRKGYTF
>TRBV7-9|TRBJ1-3|few|NA
TGTGCCAGCAGCTTCCAAGGGCGGGGGACTGGAAACACCATATATTTT
CASSFQGRGTGNTIYF
>TRBV9|TRBJ2-1|NA|TRBD2
TGTGCCAGCAGCGCAAAGCGGGAGGCCACCTCCTACAATGAGCAGTTCTTC
CASSAKREATSYNEQFF